The next 17 T cell receptor beta chains were all read from a single sample in a study of T-cell reconstitution after alpha-beta-depleted transplantation in children. Findings and caveats of the study: From newly produced T cells came most of the T-cell counts and diversity one year after transplant.

Researchers prepared the TCRbeta library using unique molecular identifiers, the study reports. TCRdb passed the PCR reads through MiXCR, listing each CDR3 protein once. This sample yields about 300,000 distinct CDR3 sequences, of which about 7.3% are seen a single time; approximately 9.6% belongs to the top ten. These receptors' targets are unknown. The source was peripheral blood, collected 360 days after TCRalphabeta/CD19-depleted stem cell transplant. These receptor sequences come from a female patient aged 2 to 10 who had a stem cell transplant for Fanconi anemia, so the T cells may come from the graft donor.

This clonotype was picked up many times. The chain employs TRBV10-1 and TRBJ2-1; D perhaps matches TRBD1 (6 bases). V was shortened by 4 bases and J by 8 bases, with 15 bases between the two germline ends. The CDR3 covers 14 residues. CDR1 and CDR2 (germline): WNHNN, SYGVQD (reference sequence). The CDR3 is CASSVRQGNDEQFF. CDR3 in DNA: TGCGCCAGCAGTGTACGGCAGGGGAACGATGAGCAGTTCTTC.

This clonotype was seen repeatedly, ten times or more. J is TRBJ1-1 and V is TRBV20-1; D not resolved. The CDR3 has 15 residues. From germline, CDR1 is DFQATT and CDR2 SNEGSKA (reference sequence). With 1 base removed from V and 0 bases from J, the gap between germline ends came to 12 bases. The CDR3 region has the DNA TGCAGTGCTAGAGTGGAGGAGATCATGAACACTGAAGCTTTCTTT. This codes for CSARVEEIMNTEAFF.

This clonotype was recorded many times. This chain joins TRBV5-1 and TRBJ2-1; D possibly corresponds to TRBD2 (6 bases). Germline lookup yields CDR1 SGHRS and CDR2 YFSETQ. V lost 4 bases and J 5 bases, leaving 19 bases between the germline ends. The CDR3 has 16 residues. CDR3 region: CASSPTGRGLNNEQFF. CDR3 sequence (DNA): TGCGCCAGCAGCCCAACGGGGCGGGGATTAAACAATGAGCAGTTCTTC. The variable domain in full, completed from reference TRBV5-1 and TRBJ2-1, reads KAGVTQTPRYLIKTRGQQVTLSCSPISGHRSVSWYQQTPGQGLQFLFEYFSETQRNKGNFPGRFSGRQFSNSRSEMNVSTLELGDSALYLCASSPTGRGLNNEQFFGPGTRLTVL.

The rearrangement joins TRBV5-6 to TRBJ2-6; D perhaps matches TRBD1 (5 bases). Trimming cost V 4 bases and J 0 bases, with 17 bases left between them. Germline CDR1 reads SGHDT; CDR2 reads YYEEEE. CDR3 size: 18 residues. CDR3 sequence (DNA): TGTGCCAGCAGCCACCCTACAGGAGCCTACTCTGGGGCCAACGTCCTGACTTTC. It translates to CASSHPTGAYSGANVLTF.

The chain employs TRBV9 and TRBJ2-5; 7 bases fit TRBD2. Unmatched junction bases numbered 11, after V lost 4 bases and J lost 5 bases. This CDR3 has 15 residues. Germline V gene data show CDR1 as SGDLS and CDR2 as YYNGEE. The CDR3 DNA is TGTGCCAGCAGCCCTACGAGCGGGAAGGGGGAGACCCAGTACTTC. This sequence encodes CASSPTSGKGETQYF.

This clonotype showed up just a few times. The chain recombines TRBV11-2 with TRBJ2-1; perhaps TRBD1 as D (6 bases). Germline CDR1 SGHAT, CDR2 FQNNGV. This CDR3 is built from 14 residues. Trimming took 3 bases from V and 7 from J, leaving 13 bases between them. This chain's CDR3 is CASSFWYQGNEQFF. The CDR3, as DNA: TGTGCCAGCAGCTTCTGGTATCAGGGGAATGAGCAGTTCTTC.

This clonotype has ten or more counts. The rearrangement links TRBV7-9 to TRBJ2-1; 7 positions match TRBD2. The V segment lost 0 bases and the J segment 15 bases; nucleotides outside the gene matches: 8. This CDR3 comprises 13 residues. Germline CDR1 SEHNR, CDR2 FQNEAQ (reference sequence). The CDR3 is CASSLAASGAPFF. For the CDR3, the DNA is TGTGCCAGCAGCTTAGCTGCAAGCGGGGCACCGTTCTTC.

This clonotype was observed at least ten times. The J gene is TRBJ1-3, the V gene TRBV28; D call uncertain. V was trimmed by 8 bases and J by 0 bases, leaving 5 bases between them. Germline values: CDR1 MDHEN, CDR2 SYDVKM. The length of the CDR3 is 12 residues. The CDR3 DNA reads TGTGCCAGCGGAGACTCTGGAAACACCATATATTTT. Translation: CASGDSGNTIYF.

This clonotype was seen many times. V usage is TRBV5-1 and J usage is TRBJ2-3, with a weak D call TRBD1 (5 bases). Germline CDR1 and CDR2: SGHRS and YFSETQ. The CDR3 covers 15 residues. V shed 0 bases and J shed 2 bases, with 10 bases lying between them. This CDR3 is CASSLVQGPTDTQYF. The CDR3 DNA reads as TGCGCCAGCAGCTTGGTTCAGGGCCCCACAGATACGCAGTATTTT.

The DNA of the CDR3 is TGTGCCAGCAGCTTTGAGGGCCACGAGCAGTACGTC. Its translation: CASSFEGHEQYV. The V and J genes are TRBV3-1 and TRBJ2-7; the D gene is possibly TRBD2 (5 bases). The V gene lost 5 bases and the J gene lost 5 bases, with 10 bases spanning the gap. CDR3 size: 12 residues. Germline CDR1 is LGHDT and CDR2 is YNNKEL (reference sequence).

The V gene is TRBV27, the J gene TRBJ2-1; a possible D gene is TRBD2 (5 bases). V was shortened by 5 bases and J by 4 bases, with 9 bases between the two germline ends. Germline V gives CDR1 MNHEY, CDR2 SMNVEV (reference sequence). The CDR3 spans 13 residues. CDR3 sequence reads: CASSPPGYNEQFF. The CDR3 DNA reads TGTGCCAGCAGTCCACCGGGATACAATGAGCAGTTCTTC.

This clonotype was observed at least ten times. The V call is TRBV5-1, the J call TRBJ1-2; possible D gene TRBD1, 5 bases. Trimming shortened V by 4 bases and J by 5 bases, and 12 bases separated the two germline ends. Per the germline V gene, CDR1 is SGHRS and CDR2 is YFSETQ. The CDR3 length is 13 residues. As DNA, the CDR3 is TGCGCCAGCAGCGAGCAGGGCGGGTATGGCTACACCTTC. This translates into CASSEQGGYGYTF. Full variable domain (remainder filled in from reference TRBV5-1 and TRBJ1-2): KAGVTQTPRYLIKTRGQQVTLSCSPISGHRSVSWYQQTPGQGLQFLFEYFSETQRNKGNFPGRFSGRQFSNSRSEMNVSTLELGDSALYLCASSEQGGYGYTFGSGTRLTVV.

Many counts were recorded for this clonotype. This chain connects TRBV5-5 to TRBJ2-1; D perhaps matches TRBD2 (5 bases). CDR3 length: 13 residues. Germline V gene sequence: CDR1 SGHKS, CDR2 YYEKEE (reference sequence). The V and J ends lost 4 bases and 10 bases respectively, with 15 bases between them. The CDR3 DNA follows: TGTGCCAGCAGCACGAGGCCAGAGGGAGAGCAGTTCTTC. Encoded protein: CASSTRPEGEQFF.

This clonotype was counted at least ten times. The chain recombines TRBV4-3 with TRBJ2-7; a possible D gene is TRBD2 (6 bases). V was clipped by 1 base and J by 4 bases, with 23 bases between them. The germline CDR1 and CDR2 sequences are LGHNA and YSLEER. CDR3 length: 18 amino acids. Here the CDR3 reads CASSQGEWGEGGFYEQYF. The CDR3 DNA sequence: TGCGCCAGCAGCCAAGGAGAATGGGGTGAGGGAGGCTTTTACGAGCAGTACTTC.

This clonotype came up many times. The chain recombines TRBV7-9 with TRBJ2-1, with D perhaps TRBD2 (5 bases). Looked up from germline, CDR1 is SEHNR and CDR2 is FQNEAQ (reference sequence). The length of the CDR3 is 12 residues. Between the trimmed V and J ends, which lost 5 bases and 8 bases, there was a span of 10 bases. This chain's CDR3 is CASSLSGDEQFF. For the CDR3, the DNA is TGTGCCAGCAGCCTCTCCGGGGATGAGCAGTTCTTC.

This clonotype showed up many times. The V gene is TRBV25-1, the J gene TRBJ1-2; D gene unclear. Trimming took off 0 bases at V and 2 bases at J, with 7 bases between the two ends. Germline values: CDR1 MGHDK, CDR2 SYGVNS. The CDR3 extends over 14 amino acids. The CDR3 region is CASSEYVGNYGYTF. CDR3 in DNA: TGTGCCAGCAGTGAATATGTGGGGAACTATGGCTACACCTTC.

This clonotype was detected a few times. The rearrangement links TRBV5-1 to TRBJ2-3, with D hard to call. Germline V gene data show CDR1 as SGHRS and CDR2 as YFSETQ. The CDR3 loop spans 12 amino acids. V was shortened by 3 bases and J by 2 bases, with 4 bases between the two germline ends. For the CDR3, the DNA is TGCGCCAGCAGCTGGAACACAGATACGCAGTATTTT. Translation gives CASSWNTDTQYF.